Listed below are T cell receptor beta chains from one sample, sequenced in a study of beta chain features in type 1 diabetes. Clones were read by immunoSEQ multiplex PCR, and TCRdb kept only the in-frame ones, dropping some. The sample consists of more than 550,000 clones, over 11% of them appearing once. The material sequenced was naive CD4+ T cells from blood. These receptor sequences come from a man aged 18 to 29 with type 1 diabetes. CDR3s include the opening cysteine and the closing phenylalanine or tryptophan.

j_gene,v_gene,CDR3aa
TRBJ2-7,TRBV29-1,CSGQVWGYEQYF
TRBJ1-2,TRBV29-1,CSVGLGGLNYGYTF
TRBJ1-5,TRBV25-1,CASSEYRGEENQPQHF
TRBJ2-7,TRBV10-3,CAIRASGSLYEQYF
TRBJ2-2,TRBV18,CASSPGTGYTGELFF
TRBJ2-3,TRBV2,CASSEAGVSSTDTQYF
TRBJ2-7,TRBV4-1,CASSQEKLISSYEQYF
TRBJ2-6,TRBV9,CASTPSPSGANVLTF
TRBJ2-1,TRBV9,CASSVSGGDYNEQFF
TRBJ1-6,TRBV6-5,CASSYSEGRRNSPLHF
TRBJ2-1,TRBV28,CATNHRGGYGEQFF
TRBJ2-2,TRBV5-6,CASSSDLWRADTGELFF
TRBJ2-1,TRBV29-1,CSVPGAGTGDPVGQFF
TRBJ1-1,TRBV6-5,CATLRNMNTEAFF
TRBJ2-5,TRBV7-2,CASSLVWGGPQETQYF
TRBJ1-6,TRBV30,CAWSVKQGDSPLHF
TRBJ1-1,TRBV29-1,CSVTGWLNTEAFF
TRBJ1-1,TRBV7-2,CASSPVGQRNTEAFF
TRBJ2-3,TRBV23-1,CASSQRPSTDTQYF
TRBJ2-3,TRBV5-6,CASSFVQATDTQYF
TRBJ2-1,TRBV10-3,CAISPGTSPLLQFF
TRBJ2-7,TRBV18,CASSSRQGSDYEQYF
TRBJ2-1,TRBV11-2,CASSPRGGNNEQFF
TRBJ1-1,TRBV29-1,CSAREDRRNTEAFF
TRBJ2-7,TRBV7-7,CASSLREGSSYEQYF
TRBJ2-3,TRBV14,CASSQELAVPNTQYF
TRBJ2-1,TRBV5-1,CASSLVASGGYNEQFF
TRBJ2-3,TRBV6-1,CASSEAQFTRSVTDTQYF
TRBJ2-3,TRBV5-1,CASYLRGARGEDTQYF
TRBJ2-3,TRBV27,CASSMGLASTDTQYF
TRBJ1-4,TRBV30,CAWSGFPEKLFF
TRBJ2-1,TRBV19,CASTSLAVGNNEQFF
TRBJ2-3,TRBV6-5,CASSQKSRSTDTQYF
TRBJ1-2,TRBV30,CAWRSTGNYGYTF
TRBJ1-5,TRBV30,CAWVSGGGNQPQHF
TRBJ2-5,TRBV29-1,CSVAKLGGGQETQYF
TRBJ1-2,TRBV7-9,CASSLAAESYTF